A single sample is the source of the 9 T cell receptor beta chains below, sequenced in a study of Graves' ophthalmopathy and Graves' hyperthyroidism. Investigators amplified TCR beta CDR3 regions from RNA transcripts. First-round RT-PCR with HTBI primers preceded a second-round multiplex PCR. TCRdb analysed the multiplex PCR reads with MiXCR anew, one entry per CDR3 protein. Among a few hundred thousand distinct CDR3 sequences listed, about 16% were seen once. The sample taken for sequencing was peripheral blood. The source is a woman under 30 with stable Graves' hyperthyroidism.

Comments on this clonotype: Given the absence of the conserved phenylalanine or tryptophan at the CDR3 end, a read error is likely. V and J are TRBV24-1 and TRBJ1-2; D call uncertain. CDR3 length equals 13 residues. V was trimmed by 6 bases and J by 2 bases, leaving 9 bases between them. CDR1 is KGHDR, CDR2 SFDVKD, per germline. The CDR3 loop reads CATSRGINYGYTY. DNA for the CDR3: TGTGCCACCAGTCGTGGGATAAACTATGGCTACACCTAC.

This clonotype was found many times. The J gene is TRBJ1-2, the V gene TRBV19, with a weak D call TRBD1 (5 bases). The germline gives CDR1 LNHDA, CDR2 SQIVND (reference sequence). The CDR3 totals 14 residues. The V end lost 3 bases, the J end lost 4 bases, and 12 bases lay between the germline ends. CDR3 in DNA: TGTGCCAGTAGTATTTACCAGGGAGCCTATGGCTACACCTTC. Translating gives CASSIYQGAYGYTF.

The rearrangement uses TRBV6-1 and TRBJ2-2; 8 bases are a match to TRBD1. This CDR3 contains 15 residues. Trimming cost V 6 bases and J 3 bases; bases outside gene matches: 6. Looked up from germline, CDR1 is MNHNS and CDR2 is SASEGT. The CDR3 DNA follows: TGTGCCAGCAGCGCCCCAGGGGGCGACACCGGGGAGCTGTTTTTT. This encodes CASSAPGGDTGELFF.

This clonotype was seen only a few times. The chain employs TRBV18 and TRBJ2-2, with 7 positions matching TRBD1. Germline CDR1 reads KGHSH; CDR2 reads LQKENI. The CDR3 has 16 residues. Germline trimming cut 3 bases from V and 4 bases from J; bases unmatched to any gene: 8. CDR3 protein: CASSPGRQGRTGELFF. Written as DNA, the CDR3 is TGTGCCAGCTCACCGGGACGACAGGGTCGCACCGGGGAGCTGTTTTTT.

This clonotype was recorded at least ten times. The chain couples TRBV6-5 to TRBJ2-7; 7 bases line up with TRBD1. Germline CDR1 and CDR2: MNHEY and SVGAGI. The CDR3 runs to 13 residues. The V gene end was trimmed by 4 bases and the J gene end by 7 bases; junction bases not matched to a gene: 7. Here the CDR3 DNA reads TGTGCCAGCAGTTTAGGACAGGCGAATGAGCAGTACTTC. Amino acids: CASSLGQANEQYF.

This clonotype was detected a few times. The chain carries TRBV7-9 and TRBJ1-2; no definite D call. The V end was cut by 3 bases, the J end by 9 bases, with 17 bases between. This CDR3 is 14 amino acids long. Looked up from germline, CDR1 is SEHNR and CDR2 is FQNEAQ (reference sequence). DNA for the CDR3: TGTGCCAGCAGCTTTAAAGAGGGTCCCAAAAGCTACACCTTC. This gives the protein CASSFKEGPKSYTF.

This clonotype was observed a handful of times. A single base separates this from a much larger clone, so it may be a read error. The V gene is TRBV9, the J gene TRBJ1-1, with 7 bases lining up with TRBD1. Germline V gene sequence: CDR1 SGDLS, CDR2 YYNGEE. CDR3 length: 12 residues. The J segment lost 6 bases and the V segment lost 4 bases, leaving 3 bases of the junction unmatched. CDR3 sequence reads: CASSPTGPEAFF. CDR3 DNA sequence: TGTGCCAGCAGCCCGACAGGGCCTGAAGCTTTCTTT.

This clonotype occurred a few times. The rearrangement uses TRBV30 and TRBJ1-1; D is uncertain. The CDR3 has 10 amino acids. Trimming stripped 5 bases from V and 11 bases from J, with 12 bases between. Per germline, CDR1 GTSNPN and CDR2 SVGIG (reference sequence). The CDR3 spells CAWGWPRAFF. As DNA, the CDR3 is TGTGCCTGGGGGTGGCCCCGGGCTTTCTTT.

Note on this clonotype: With a much larger clone just one base away, this may be a read error. The genes are TRBV12-3 or TRBV12-4 and TRBJ2-7; 7 nucleotides line up with TRBD1. The CDR3 runs 17 residues. V trimming: 4 bases; J trimming: 3 bases; junction bases outside the gene matches: 15. CDR3 amino acids: CASSYPTGTEVNYEQYF. In DNA, the CDR3 is TGTGCCAGCAGTTACCCGACCGGGACAGAGGTAAACTACGAGCAGTACTTC.